These 32 T cell receptor beta chains came from one sample sequenced in a study of low-dose radiotherapy and immunotherapy resistance in tumors. cDNA synthesis used a TRAV/TRBV-specific primer set for both chains. With a V-primer adapter and a constant-region primer, TCRs were amplified for 20 PCR cycles. TCRdb reprocessed the reads via MiXCR and lists one record per CDR3 protein. The sample carries tens of thousands of distinct CDR3 sequences, around 30% recorded once. Time point defined: before trial treatment. This specimen consisted of PBMCs, obtained before treatment. These receptors were taken from a female donor with ovarian cancer.

This clonotype was seen many times. The J gene is TRBJ1-2, the V gene TRBV7-9; 7 positions match TRBD1. Germline lookup yields CDR1 SEHNR and CDR2 FQNEAQ (reference sequence). Unmatched junction bases numbered 3, after V lost 2 bases and J lost 6 bases. This CDR3 has 13 residues. Written as DNA, the CDR3 is TGTGCCAGCAGCTTATTGGGGACAGATGGCTACACCTTC. This gives the protein CASSLLGTDGYTF.

The sample holds a few counts of this clonotype. The rearrangement links TRBV15 to TRBJ1-2; a possible D gene is TRBD1 (6 bases). V gave up 0 bases and J gave up 4 bases, with 12 bases separating them. CDR3 size: 15 residues. Germline V gene sequence: CDR1 LNHNV, CDR2 YYDKDF (reference sequence). CDR3 amino acids: CATSRDRDTGYGYTF. The CDR3, as DNA: TGTGCCACCAGCAGAGACCGGGACACAGGCTATGGCTACACCTTC.

This clonotype was recorded at least ten times. The chain is built from TRBV5-6 and TRBJ2-3; D not certain. Germline lookup yields CDR1 SGHDT and CDR2 YYEEEE. The ends were cut back, 0 bases at V and 7 bases at J, with 6 bases in the middle. The CDR3 runs 12 residues. The CDR3 sequence is CASSLGWNTQYF. CDR3 coding DNA: TGTGCCAGCAGCTTGGGTTGGAATACGCAGTATTTT.

This clonotype was counted ten times or more. The chain is built from TRBV7-8 and TRBJ2-7, with 9 bases aligning to TRBD2. CDR1 is SGHVS, CDR2 FQNEAQ, per germline. The V gene end was trimmed by 2 bases and the J gene end by 4 bases; junction bases not matched to a gene: 15. The CDR3 is made up of 18 amino acids. The CDR3 nucleotides are TGTGCCAGCAGCTTACGGCGGGGGGGAGGGGGAGGGCCTTACGAGCAGTACTTC. Encoded protein: CASSLRRGGGGGPYEQYF.

A word on this clonotype: A read error is likely here: a far larger clone is one base away. The V call is TRBV5-8, the J call TRBJ1-5; maybe TRBD1 (6 bases). The CDR3 runs to 14 residues. Germline-derived CDR1 and CDR2 are SGHTS and YDEGEE. The CDR3 spells CDSSREGGNQPQHF. CDR3 in DNA: TGTGACAGCAGCAGGGAGGGGGGTAACCAGCCCCAGCATTTT.

V is TRBV5-1 and J is TRBJ2-7; possibly TRBD1 or TRBD2 for D (5 bases each). This CDR3 is built from 15 residues. The V gene lost 1 base and the J gene lost 5 bases, with 16 bases spanning the gap. Germline V lookup: CDR1 SGHRS, CDR2 YFSETQ. CDR3 loop: CASSLWAGANDEQYF. The CDR3 DNA sequence: TGCGCCAGCAGCTTGTGGGCCGGGGCGAACGACGAGCAGTACTTC. The whole variable domain, filled in from reference TRBV5-1 and TRBJ2-7, reads KAGVTQTPRYLIKTRGQQVTLSCSPISGHRSVSWYQQTPGQGLQFLFEYFSETQRNKGNFPGRFSGRQFSNSRSEMNVSTLELGDSALYLCASSLWAGANDEQYFGPGTRLTVT.

There are many counts of this clonotype. This sequence joins TRBV12-3 or TRBV12-4 and TRBJ1-1; a possible D gene is TRBD1 (6 bases). The CDR3 has 13 amino acids. V shed 5 bases and J shed 6 bases, with 13 bases lying between them. The CDR3 reads CASSTRQASEAFF. CDR3 DNA sequence: TGTGCCAGCAGTACGAGACAGGCATCTGAAGCTTTCTTT.

In this sample, this clonotype turned up many times. Since a far larger clone is one base different, this is likely a read error. The chain is built from TRBV5-5 and TRBJ2-7; 7 positions agree with TRBD2. The germline V gene encodes CDR1 SGHKS and CDR2 YYEKEE (reference sequence). There are 15 residues in the CDR3. V shed 3 bases, J shed 7 bases, and the junction held 13 bases outside the gene matches. This CDR3 reads CASSWASGSYNEQYF. CDR3 bases: TGTGCCAGCAGCTGGGCTAGCGGCTCCTACAATGAGCAGTACTTC.

This clonotype has at least ten counts. CDR3 residues: CASSPEGDTQYF. The DNA for the CDR3 is TGTGCCAGCAGCCCCGAAGGGGATACGCAGTATTTT. The rearrangement uses TRBV5-3 and TRBJ2-3; D gene uncertain. TRBV5-3 is an ORF, with its function uncertain. V was clipped by 8 bases and J by 6 bases, with 13 bases between them. This CDR3 is built from 12 residues.

This clonotype was seen repeatedly, ten times or more. This rearrangement joins TRBV5-5 to TRBJ2-7, with TRBD2 matching over 7 bases. Looked up from germline, CDR1 is SGHKS and CDR2 is YYEKEE (reference sequence). V was pared by 2 bases and J by 3 bases, with 11 bases of the junction left unmatched. There are 16 residues in the CDR3. The CDR3 nucleotides are TGTGCCAGCAGCTTCTTATCTTTGCGGGAGAGCTACGAGCAGTACTTC. Translated: CASSFLSLRESYEQYF.

This clonotype occurred many times. V gene TRBV5-1 combines with J gene TRBJ2-7, with D unclear. CDR3 length: 13 residues. Germline assignment: CDR1 SGHRS and CDR2 YFSETQ. The ends were cut back, 0 bases at V and 2 bases at J, with 6 bases in the middle. In DNA, the CDR3 is TGCGCCAGCAGCTTGGAAGTAGCCTACGAGCAGTACTTC. This translates into CASSLEVAYEQYF.

This clonotype was seen repeatedly, ten times or more. The genes are TRBV24-1 and TRBJ1-5; D is unresolved. Deletions cut 7 bases from V and 1 base from J, with 10 bases between. The CDR3 is 14 residues long. The V gene's germline CDR1 is KGHDR and CDR2 SFDVKD. The DNA of the CDR3 is TGTGCCACCAGGGGAGTGGGGAGCAATCAGCCCCAGCATTTT. As protein: CATRGVGSNQPQHF.

This clonotype was detected ten times or more. The chain employs TRBV7-2 and TRBJ2-1; D not resolved. This CDR3 comprises 14 residues. V was cut by 2 bases and J by 5 bases, with 10 bases left in between. CDR1 is SGHTA, CDR2 FQGNSA, per germline. CDR3 sequence: CASSLRRRDNEQFF. The CDR3 DNA is TGTGCCAGCAGCTTACGTCGTAGGGACAATGAGCAGTTCTTC. The whole variable domain, remainder taken from reference TRBV7-2 and TRBJ2-1, is GAGVSQSPSNKVTEKGKDVELRCDPISGHTALYWYRQSLGQGLEFLIYFQGNSAPDKSGLPSDRFSAERTGGSVSTLTIQRTQQEDSAVYLCASSLRRRDNEQFFGPGTRLTVL.

A few counts support this clonotype. The V call is TRBV27, the J call TRBJ2-7; 8 nucleotides line up with TRBD2. Looked up from germline, CDR1 is MNHEY and CDR2 is SMNVEV (reference sequence). The V segment lost 3 bases and the J segment 5 bases; nucleotides outside the gene matches: 9. This CDR3 spans 15 amino acids. CDR3 nucleotides: TGTGCCAGCAGTTTTCGGCGGGAGCGGGGGAACGAGCAGTACTTC. It codes for CASSFRRERGNEQYF.

To note about this clonotype: The DNA is omitted, as the CDR3 cannot be located on it reliably, and the CDR3 follows TCRdb's listing. The chain joins TRBV5-4 to TRBJ2-5; the tabulated D call, TRBD1, remains unverified against the DNA. From germline, CDR1 is SGHNT and CDR2 YYREEE (reference sequence). From its first to its last residue, the CDR3 has 19 amino acids. The CDR3 reads CASSIYLCSGRQGSETQYF.

The V gene is TRBV28, the J gene TRBJ2-4; 12 bases fit TRBD2. The germline CDR1 and CDR2 sequences are MDHEN and SYDVKM. V shed 3 bases and J 7 bases; nucleotides not matched to a gene: 1. This CDR3 has 14 amino acids. CDR3 amino acids: CASSFLAGGNIQYF. The CDR3 DNA reads TGTGCCAGCAGTTTCCTAGCGGGAGGGAACATTCAGTACTTC.

This clonotype was detected many times. The chain is built from TRBV20-1 and TRBJ2-5; 10 bases map to TRBD1. The germline V gene encodes CDR1 DFQATT and CDR2 SNEGSKA (reference sequence). CDR3 length: 13 residues. V lost 7 bases to trimming and J lost 1 base; unmatched junction nucleotides: 3. For the CDR3, the DNA is TGCAGTGGAGGGACAGGGGTCCAAGAGACCCAGTACTTC. As protein: CSGGTGVQETQYF.

This clonotype was detected a few times. The chain combines TRBV29-1 with TRBJ2-1; the match to TRBD2 covers 11 bases. The CDR3 is made up of 14 amino acids. The V and J ends lost 5 bases and 9 bases, in that order; junction bases with no gene match: 9. Germline V CDR1 and CDR2: SQVTM, ANQGSEA. This CDR3 reads CSVLAGGGVGEQFF. CDR3 bases: TGCAGCGTTTTAGCGGGAGGGGGAGTGGGTGAGCAGTTCTTC.

This clonotype was counted many times. V is TRBV19 and J is TRBJ1-1; D is possibly TRBD1 (6 bases). V shed 7 bases and J shed 5 bases, with 17 bases lying between them. CDR3 length: 14 residues. CDR1 and CDR2 (germline): LNHDA, SQIVND (reference sequence). CDR3 region: CASTSLGGWTEAFF. Written as DNA, the CDR3 is TGTGCCAGTACCTCGCTGGGGGGCTGGACTGAAGCTTTCTTT.

This clonotype was picked up many times. The gene calls are TRBV4-1 and TRBJ2-1; a weak D match, TRBD1 (6 bases). This CDR3 has 15 residues. From germline, CDR1 is MGHRA and CDR2 YSYEKL. Trimming took 2 bases from V and 5 from J, leaving 13 bases between them. The CDR3 protein is CASSQSPGQHNEQFF. The CDR3 DNA sequence: TGCGCCAGCAGCCAATCTCCAGGACAGCACAATGAGCAGTTCTTC.

The rearrangement joins TRBV28 to TRBJ1-4; no reliable D call. V was pared by 1 base and J by 0 bases, with 9 bases between. This CDR3 is 16 amino acids long. Germline CDR1 MDHEN, CDR2 SYDVKM. The CDR3 reads CASSLSGTTTNEKLFF. The CDR3 coding sequence is TGTGCCAGCAGTTTATCCGGCACAACAACTAATGAAAAACTGTTTTTT.

The chain employs TRBV5-1 and TRBJ2-1, with TRBD1 matching 8 bases. The CDR3 runs 15 residues. V lost 4 bases to trimming and J lost 3 bases; unmatched junction nucleotides: 6. Per the germline V gene, CDR1 is SGHRS and CDR2 is YFSETQ. CDR3 region: CASSLQGAVYNEQFF. The CDR3 nucleotides are TGCGCCAGCAGCCTTCAGGGGGCGGTCTACAATGAGCAGTTCTTC.

This clonotype showed up many times. The V call is TRBV5-6, the J call TRBJ2-7; D not certain. The CDR3 is 14 amino acids. Trimming took off 1 base at V and 3 bases at J, with 11 bases between the two ends. Germline CDR1 SGHDT, CDR2 YYEEEE. CDR3 protein: CASSLNGWNYEQYF. DNA for the CDR3: TGTGCCAGCAGCTTGAACGGATGGAACTACGAGCAGTACTTC.

Notes on this clonotype: A far larger clone lies a single base away; this is likely a read error. V gene TRBV20-1 combines with J gene TRBJ2-7; D gene unclear. CDR1 and CDR2 from the germline V gene are DFQATT and SNEGSKA (reference sequence). This CDR3 region has 14 residues. V was shortened by 0 bases and J by 7 bases, with 16 bases between the two germline ends. This CDR3 reads CSARDYTRYNEQYF. CDR3 nucleotide sequence: TGCAGTGCTAGAGACTATACAAGATACAATGAGCAGTACTTC.

This clonotype was seen at least ten times. The genes are TRBV29-1 and TRBJ2-5; 7 bases line up with TRBD2. This CDR3 spans 12 amino acids. The trim removed 4 bases at V and 3 bases at J, leaving 2 bases unmatched. Germline V gives CDR1 SQVTM, CDR2 ANQGSEA. In DNA form, the CDR3 reads TGCAGCGTTGCGGGAGGAGAAGAGACCCAGTACTTC. This encodes CSVAGGEETQYF.

This clonotype appeared many times. The chain's CDR3 is CASSLLVGREQFF. DNA for the CDR3: TGTGCCAGCAGTTTACTAGTGGGGCGTGAGCAGTTCTTC. The rearrangement uses TRBV28 and TRBJ2-1, with D maybe TRBD1 (5 bases). Germline-derived CDR1 and CDR2 are MDHEN and SYDVKM. Trimming left V 2 bases short and J 9 bases short, with 11 bases between. This CDR3 has 13 residues.

This clonotype was seen at least ten times. The gene calls are TRBV29-1 and TRBJ1-2; 7 nucleotides match TRBD1. The CDR3 spans 12 residues. The germline gives CDR1 SQVTM, CDR2 ANQGSEA. V shed 7 bases, J shed 10 bases, and the junction held 12 bases outside the gene matches. The CDR3 here is CSERTGTGYYTF. The CDR3 DNA reads as TGCAGCGAAAGGACAGGAACAGGCTACTACACCTTC.

V is TRBV11-2 and J is TRBJ2-7, with no clear D. The CDR3 extends over 12 amino acids. Germline CDR1 SGHAT, CDR2 FQNNGV. Trimming removed 4 bases at V and 0 bases at J, with 4 bases between. In DNA, the CDR3 is TGTGCCAGCAGCTCGTACTCCTACGAGCAGTACTTC. It yields the protein CASSSYSYEQYF.

This chain links TRBV5-1 with TRBJ2-1, with D possibly being TRBD1 or TRBD2 (6 bases each). Trimming removed 1 base from V and 12 bases from J, with 20 bases in between. Germline V gene lookup returns CDR1 SGHRS and CDR2 YFSETQ. The CDR3 sequence is 15 residues long. CDR3 bases: TGCGCCAGCAGCTTGACCCTAGGGGGGCCGGGGTGGCAGTTCTTC. Translated, it gives CASSLTLGGPGWQFF.

Note on this clonotype: A read error is the likely source, as a far larger clone sits one nucleotide away. The chain joins TRBV11-3 to TRBJ2-1; 10 bases match TRBD1. The CDR3 loop spans 15 amino acids. Looked up from germline, CDR1 is SGHNT and CDR2 is YENEEA. V lost 2 bases and J lost 10; bases outside the gene matches: 8. The CDR3 spells CASSLPTGGRYEQFF. The CDR3 DNA reads as TGTGCCAGCAGCTTACCGACAGGGGGCCGGTACGAGCAGTTCTTC.

As to this clonotype: A much larger clone lies one base from this, so it may be a read error. This chain links TRBV13 with TRBJ1-1; no clear D gene. Germline-derived CDR1 and CDR2 are PRHDT and FYEKMQ (reference sequence). The CDR3 spans 14 residues. The CDR3 is CSSSLDTGNTEAFF. DNA for the CDR3: TGTTCCAGCAGCTTAGATACGGGGAACACTGAAGCTTTCTTT.

The rearrangement joins TRBV28 to TRBJ2-2, with TRBD1 identical over 9 bases. The CDR3 spans 15 residues. J lost 6 bases, V lost 7 bases, and 9 bases had no gene match. Germline V gives CDR1 MDHEN, CDR2 SYDVKM. CDR3 nucleotides: TGTGCCAGCACTCCCCCGGGACAGGGATCCGGGGAGCTGTTTTTT. Translating gives CASTPPGQGSGELFF.